Following are 30 T cell receptor beta chains from one sample sequenced in a study of regulatory T cells in long-lasting Graves disease. Time point of the sample: newly diagnosed GD, antithyroid drugs for less than 3 months. PBMC RNA was the source of the TCR library. Arm-PCR with iRepertoire HTBI primers amplified the CDR3 regions for these TCR beta libraries. TCRdb ran MiXCR on the multiplex PCR reads and lists one entry per CDR3 protein. The top ten clones hold roughly a fifth of a sample with some 350,000 distinct CDR3 sequences, around 16% of them seen once. In addition, the sample was reused for a study of T cells in Graves' hyperthyroidism and ophthalmopathy.

The sample in question was peripheral blood mononuclear cells (PBMCs), obtained at new diagnosis, from a patient treated with antithyroid drugs. The receptors derive from a woman between 18 and 29 years old with Graves disease.

This clonotype was recorded at least ten times. The J gene is TRBJ1-6, the V gene TRBV5-1; tentative D call: TRBD1 (5 bases). Trimming cost V 4 bases and J 2 bases, with 13 bases left between them. The CDR3 contains 16 residues. Germline V gene sequence: CDR1 SGHRS, CDR2 YFSETQ. The CDR3 nucleotides are TGCGCCAGCAGCGCGACGGGGGACCCCTATAATTCACCCCTCCACTTT. Amino acids: CASSATGDPYNSPLHF.

This clonotype appeared many times. The chain combines TRBV7-3 with TRBJ2-1; D gene uncertain. The CDR3 runs 10 residues. V gave up 1 base and J gave up 12 bases, with 4 bases separating them. Per germline, CDR1 SGHTA and CDR2 FQGTGA. CDR3 nucleotides: TGTGCCAGCAGCTTAATGAGGCAGTTCTTC. This codes for CASSLMRQFF.

This clonotype was picked up a small number of times. This rearrangement joins TRBV2 to TRBJ2-2; no clear D. V was pared by 8 bases and J by 2 bases, with 15 bases between. The CDR3 has 15 amino acids. CDR1 SNHLY and CDR2 FYNNEI come from the germline V gene. The DNA of the CDR3 is TGTGCCAGCCGTCGGTGGGCGACCAACACCGGGGAGCTGTTTTTT. This translates into CASRRWATNTGELFF.

This clonotype was counted once. The chain is built from TRBV6-1 and TRBJ1-6; TRBD1 might be the D (6 bases). The CDR3 length is 16 residues. Between the trimmed V and J ends, which lost 8 bases and 4 bases, there was a span of 18 bases. CDR1 is MNHNS, CDR2 SASEGT, per germline. Here the CDR3 DNA reads TGTGCCAGCGGGAGAACAGGGATTGGTTATAATTCACCCCTCCACTTT. This gives the protein CASGRTGIGYNSPLHF.

This clonotype was seen a handful of times. The genes are TRBV19 and TRBJ1-2; 8 bases match TRBD1. Trimming removed 6 bases from V and 3 bases from J; junction bases left unmatched: 3. The CDR3 covers 13 residues. Germline CDR1 and CDR2: LNHDA and SQIVND (reference sequence). CDR3 DNA: TGTGCCAGTAGACGACAGGGGCACTATGGCTACACCTTC. Its translation is CASRRQGHYGYTF.

CDR3 sequence reads: CASREPGQGQTSSYEQYF. The CDR3 coding sequence is TGTGCCAGCAGGGAACCGGGACAGGGCCAAACAAGCTCCTACGAGCAGTACTTC. The V and J genes are TRBV2 and TRBJ2-7, with 9 bases lining up with TRBD1. This CDR3 is built from 18 residues. V lost 6 bases and J lost 0; bases outside the gene matches: 15. Germline-derived CDR1 and CDR2 are SNHLY and FYNNEI.

Concerning this clonotype: A much larger clonotype is one base distant, so this may be a read error. The V gene is TRBV4-1, the J gene TRBJ2-7; TRBD2 matches 11 bases. The CDR3 is 16 residues long. Germline CDR1 is MGHRA and CDR2 is YSYEKL. This chain's CDR3 is CAGSQSVAGGLGEQYF. In DNA form, the CDR3 reads TGCGCCGGCAGCCAGTCAGTAGCGGGGGGGCTCGGCGAGCAGTACTTC.

This clonotype showed up many times. The chain has TRBV6-5 and TRBJ2-2; tentatively, D is TRBD2 (6 bases). CDR3 length equals 16 residues. Germline CDR1 MNHEY, CDR2 SVGAGI. The V end lost 2 bases, the J end lost 4 bases, and 14 bases lay between the germline ends. This chain's CDR3 is CASSYGGTFPTGELFF. CDR3 bases: TGTGCCAGCAGTTACGGGGGGACCTTCCCCACCGGGGAGCTGTTTTTT.

The rearrangement uses TRBV7-2 and TRBJ2-5; D assignment may be TRBD1 or TRBD2 (5 bases each). The V and J ends lost 4 bases and 5 bases respectively, with 14 bases between them. The CDR3 is 14 residues long. CDR1 is SGHTA and CDR2 is FQGNSA in the germline V gene. The CDR3 here is CASSSSGPEETQYF. The CDR3 nucleotides read TGTGCCAGCAGCTCCTCGGGACCTGAGGAGACCCAGTACTTC.

This clonotype was seen only a few times. V usage is TRBV9 and J usage is TRBJ2-1, with TRBD2 matching over 10 bases. Germline V gene data show CDR1 as SGDLS and CDR2 as YYNGEE. The CDR3 extends over 16 amino acids. The ends lost 4 bases at V and 2 bases at J; junction bases unmatched: 6. The CDR3 is CASSPLAGGPYNEQFF. CDR3 DNA: TGTGCCAGCAGCCCATTAGCGGGAGGACCCTACAATGAGCAGTTCTTC.

A remark on this clonotype: This may be a read error, as it is one base from a much larger clone. The rearrangement links TRBV18 to TRBJ2-1; D is unclear. Germline CDR1 is KGHSH and CDR2 is LQKENI. The CDR3 covers 14 residues. The CDR3: CASSPVAVYNEQLF. CDR3 nucleotides: TGTGCCAGCTCACCTGTCGCGGTATACAATGAGCAGCTCTTC.

This clonotype was observed a handful of times. CDR3 in amino acids: CASSPRLAGNANTGELFF. CDR3 nucleotide sequence: TGTGCCAGCAGCCCCCGGCTAGCGGGTAACGCGAACACCGGGGAGCTGTTTTTT. This chain uses TRBV3-1 with TRBJ2-2; 8 bases fit TRBD2. The CDR3 is 18 residues long. V shed 4 bases and J 0 bases; nucleotides not matched to a gene: 10. The germline CDR1 and CDR2 sequences are LGHDT and YNNKEL (reference sequence).

The rearrangement joins TRBV5-5 to TRBJ1-4, with D possibly being TRBD1 (6 bases). The germline V gene has CDR1 SGHKS and CDR2 YYEKEE (reference sequence). The CDR3 has 16 amino acids. Trimming cost V 3 bases and J 6 bases, with 18 bases left between them. Here the CDR3 reads CASSSNSKGEDEKLFF. CDR3 nucleotides: TGTGCCAGCAGCTCGAACTCGAAGGGGGAGGATGAAAAACTGTTTTTT.

Many counts were recorded for this clonotype. V and J are TRBV5-5 and TRBJ2-5; D remains unclear. Trimming shortened V by 2 bases and J by 5 bases, and 7 bases separated the two germline ends. The length of the CDR3 is 12 residues. Germline V gene sequence: CDR1 SGHKS, CDR2 YYEKEE (reference sequence). CDR3 nucleotide sequence: TGTGCCAGCAGCTTCTCCAGGGAGACCCAGTACTTC. This sequence encodes CASSFSRETQYF.

Many counts were recorded for this clonotype. The rearrangement uses TRBV12-3 or TRBV12-4 and TRBJ2-3; 9 bases match TRBD2. The CDR3 runs to 16 residues. With V trimmed by 2 bases and J by 4 bases, 7 bases remained unmatched. The CDR3 DNA reads TGTGCCAGCAGTTTACATTTGCGGGGGGGCCCAGATACGCAGTATTTT. It yields the protein CASSLHLRGGPDTQYF.

The CDR3 DNA reads TGTGCCAGCAGCTTGGCTTTTGGCAATGAGCAGTTCTTC. This codes for CASSLAFGNEQFF. The chain recombines TRBV7-8 with TRBJ2-1; the D is unclear. Looked up from germline, CDR1 is SGHVS and CDR2 is FQNEAQ. The CDR3 spans 13 residues. Trimming took 3 bases from V and 6 from J, leaving 9 bases between them.

In this sample, this clonotype turned up many times. The chain links TRBV7-9 to TRBJ1-4; maybe TRBD1 (6 bases). The CDR3 contains 14 residues. CDR1 is SEHNR and CDR2 is FQNEAQ in the germline V gene (reference sequence). The ends were cut back, 5 bases at V and 6 bases at J, with 13 bases in the middle. The CDR3 protein is CASSQGQGHEKLFF. CDR3 coding DNA: TGTGCCAGCAGCCAGGGGCAGGGGCATGAAAAACTGTTTTTT. The full variable domain, rest sourced from reference TRBV7-9 and TRBJ1-4, is DTGVSQNPRHKITKRGQNVTFRCDPISEHNRLYWYRQTLGQGPEFLTYFQNEAQLEKSRLLSDRFSAERPKGSFSTLEIQRTEQGDSAMYLCASSQGQGHEKLFFGSGTQLSVL.

The V gene is TRBV5-1, the J gene TRBJ2-1, with TRBD2 matching 8 bases. Germline trimming cut 4 bases from V and 4 bases from J; bases unmatched to any gene: 13. Per germline, CDR1 SGHRS and CDR2 YFSETQ. The CDR3 has 17 residues. For the CDR3, the DNA is TGCGCCAGCAGCAGAGCCACTGTAGCGGGAACTTACAATGAGCAGTTCTTC. Protein: CASSRATVAGTYNEQFF.

The chain uses TRBV9 and TRBJ2-1; TRBD2 matches at 11 bases. The CDR3 runs to 15 residues. Germline V CDR1 and CDR2: SGDLS, YYNGEE. The V gene end was trimmed by 4 bases and the J gene end by 6 bases; junction bases not matched to a gene: 6. This CDR3 is CASSSRTSGSNEQFF. The DNA for the CDR3 is TGTGCCAGCAGCTCGCGGACTAGCGGGTCCAATGAGCAGTTCTTC. The full variable domain, rest sourced from reference TRBV9 and TRBJ2-1, is DSGVTQTPKHLITATGQRVTLRCSPRSGDLSVYWYQQSLDQGLQFLIQYYNGEERAKGNILERFSAQQFPDLHSELNLSSLELGDSALYFCASSSRTSGSNEQFFGPGTRLTVL.

The J gene is TRBJ2-1, the V gene TRBV4-2; 9 nucleotides align to TRBD1. The germline CDR1 and CDR2 sequences are LGHNA and YNFKEQ. The CDR3 covers 16 residues. V was clipped by 1 base and J by 7 bases; unmatched bases: 8. The CDR3 nucleotides are TGTGCCAGCAGCCAAGGTGGGACAGGGAGGGAGAATGAGCAGTTCTTC. This gives the protein CASSQGGTGRENEQFF.

This clonotype appeared a few times. The chain joins TRBV7-8 to TRBJ1-5; D unclear. Germline values: CDR1 SGHVS, CDR2 FQNEAQ. The CDR3 loop spans 15 amino acids. Trimming cost V 1 base and J 4 bases, with 11 bases left between them. In DNA, the CDR3 is TGTGCCAGCAGCTTAGTATCCGGAAAGAATCAGCCCCAGCATTTT. It encodes CASSLVSGKNQPQHF. The variable domain in full, completed from reference TRBV7-8 and TRBJ1-5, reads GAGVSQSPRYKVAKRGQDVALRCDPISGHVSLFWYQQALGQGPEFLTYFQNEAQLDKSGLPSDRFFAERPEGSVSTLKIQRTQQEDSAVYLCASSLVSGKNQPQHFGDGTRLSIL.

This clonotype was observed many times. The V and J genes are TRBV27 and TRBJ2-2; 7 bases are shared with TRBD1. The CDR3 totals 17 residues. The J segment lost 7 bases and the V segment lost 3 bases, leaving 14 bases of the junction unmatched. CDR1 is MNHEY and CDR2 is SMNVEV in the germline V gene (reference sequence). The CDR3 nucleotides read TGTGCCAGCAGTTTTAGGGGGCATGATCAGGAGCACGGGGAGCTGTTTTTT. Amino acid sequence: CASSFRGHDQEHGELFF.

This clonotype showed up many times. The V and J genes are TRBV6-1 and TRBJ2-7; unclear D gene. This CDR3 is 13 amino acids long. CDR1 and CDR2 (germline): MNHNS, SASEGT. The V gene lost 2 bases and the J gene lost 8 bases, with 13 bases spanning the gap. The CDR3 protein is CASSEFLHTKQYF. The CDR3, as DNA: TGTGCCAGCAGTGAATTCCTCCATACGAAGCAGTACTTC.

The chain recombines TRBV4-1 with TRBJ2-5, with a possible D match to TRBD1 (5 bases). Trimming took 4 bases from V and 1 from J, leaving 10 bases between them. CDR1 is MGHRA, CDR2 YSYEKL, per germline. The CDR3 extends over 14 amino acids. This CDR3 reads CASSLRQSQETQYF. Here the CDR3 DNA reads TGCGCCAGCAGCCTCCGACAGTCCCAAGAGACCCAGTACTTC.

This clonotype was recorded many times. This chain connects TRBV28 to TRBJ2-1; 9 nucleotides line up with TRBD2. Germline V lookup: CDR1 MDHEN, CDR2 SYDVKM. The CDR3 contains 15 residues. With V trimmed by 7 bases and J by 9 bases, 13 bases remained unmatched. The CDR3 DNA reads as TGTGCCAGCACCAATGGTTGGCGGGGGGGCGGTGAGCAGTTCTTC. Translated, it gives CASTNGWRGGGEQFF.

This clonotype was recorded at least ten times. V usage is TRBV7-3 and J usage is TRBJ2-5; TRBD1 matches at 7 bases. Germline assignment: CDR1 SGHTA and CDR2 FQGTGA. V lost 5 bases, J lost 2 bases, and 8 bases stayed unmatched. The CDR3 spans 15 residues. DNA of the CDR3: TGTGCCAGCAGCCCGGGACAGAAGGTACAAGAGACCCAGTACTTC. This encodes CASSPGQKVQETQYF.

In this sample, this clonotype turned up a few times. The V call is TRBV6-5, the J call TRBJ1-1; no clear D gene. CDR1 and CDR2 (germline): MNHEY, SVGAGI. The ends were cut back, 0 bases at V and 5 bases at J, with 10 bases in the middle. This CDR3 is built from 14 residues. The CDR3 coding sequence is TGTGCCAGCAGTTACTCACGGAGAGGGACTGAAGCTTTCTTT. Translated: CASSYSRRGTEAFF.

The table lists this clonotype with many counts. This sequence joins TRBV27 and TRBJ2-7; 9 bases are shared with TRBD2. This CDR3 contains 19 residues. Germline CDR1 MNHEY, CDR2 SMNVEV (reference sequence). V lost 4 bases and J lost 1; bases outside the gene matches: 17. Here the CDR3 reads CASSSHLLLQAGGSYEQYF. The CDR3 DNA sequence: TGTGCCAGCAGTTCCCACCTTCTCCTTCAAGCGGGAGGTTCCTACGAGCAGTACTTC.

This clonotype has only a few counts. The chain has TRBV7-8 and TRBJ2-1; 8 bases are a match to TRBD2. With V trimmed by 7 bases and J by 7 bases, 18 bases remained unmatched. The germline gives CDR1 SGHVS, CDR2 FQNEAQ. The CDR3 is 17 residues long. In DNA form, the CDR3 reads TGTGCCAGCACCCCGTCCCCTGGGACTAGGGGGGTTAATGAGCAGTTCTTC. This codes for CASTPSPGTRGVNEQFF. The variable domain in full, completed from reference TRBV7-8 and TRBJ2-1, reads GAGVSQSPRYKVAKRGQDVALRCDPISGHVSLFWYQQALGQGPEFLTYFQNEAQLDKSGLPSDRFFAERPEGSVSTLKIQRTQQEDSAVYLCASTPSPGTRGVNEQFFGPGTRLTVL.

The chain uses TRBV27 and TRBJ2-3; 9 bases line up with TRBD1. The DNA end is more similar to TRBJ2-7, so the J call may be wrong. This CDR3 is built from 15 residues. In germline, CDR1 is MNHEY, CDR2 SMNVEV (reference sequence). Written as DNA, the CDR3 is TGTGCCAGCAGTTTGGGGACAGGGATCACCTACGAGCAGTACTTC. It encodes CASSLGTGITYEQYF.